This passage covers 19 T cell receptor beta chains from one sample sequenced in a study of blood T cells in healthy people across ages. Next came a second PCR, run for about 6 to 12 cycles, which used a sample-barcoded 5' primer along with a J-beta primer mix. TCRdb analysed the 5' RACE reads with MiXCR anew, one entry per CDR3 protein. This table has nearly 1 million distinct CDR3 sequences, 51% appearing once. Sequenced input: blood. These receptors all stem from a woman aged 55-69 years in good health.

In its sample, this clonotype was seen a few times. The rearrangement joins TRBV7-8 to TRBJ2-7; TRBD1 matches 7 bases. V lost 2 bases to trimming and J lost 4 bases; unmatched junction nucleotides: 8. Germline V gene data show CDR1 as SGHVS and CDR2 as FQNEAQ. The CDR3 has 15 amino acids. The CDR3 DNA reads TGTGCCAGCAGCTTACCGGAACAGGGGAAATACGAGCAGTACTTC. Translation: CASSLPEQGKYEQYF.

The rearrangement uses TRBV12-3 or TRBV12-4 and TRBJ2-4, with 8 bases matching TRBD1. V was clipped by 2 bases and J by 6 bases; unmatched bases: 9. This CDR3 contains 16 residues. The DNA of the CDR3 is TGTGCCAGCAGTTTAAGAGGCAGGGGGCATAGAAACATTCAGTACTTC. This encodes CASSLRGRGHRNIQYF.

This clonotype occurred a few times. The chain recombines TRBV6-4 with TRBJ1-2; D is perhaps TRBD1 (5 bases). The V gene's germline CDR1 is MRHNA and CDR2 SNTAGT. The CDR3 runs to 14 residues. Trimming stripped 3 bases from V and 8 bases from J, with 16 bases between. The CDR3 here is CASSENPQGQGYTF. DNA for the CDR3: TGTGCCAGCAGTGAAAACCCCCAGGGTCAAGGCTACACCTTC.

The gene calls are TRBV5-1 and TRBJ2-1; D is possibly TRBD1 or TRBD2 (7 bases each). Deletions cut 4 bases from V and 5 bases from J, with 16 bases between. The length of the CDR3 is 15 residues. Per germline, CDR1 SGHRS and CDR2 YFSETQ. Here the CDR3 DNA reads TGCGCCAGCAGCCCCAGGGGGGGGACGGACAATGAGCAGTTCTTC. Its translation is CASSPRGGTDNEQFF.

The rearrangement links TRBV27 to TRBJ1-6; D gene ambiguous. Between the trimmed V and J ends, which lost 3 bases and 10 bases, there was a span of 13 bases. CDR1 and CDR2 from the germline V gene are MNHEY and SMNVEV (reference sequence). This CDR3 comprises 14 residues. The CDR3 sequence is CASSLRGSYSPLHF. CDR3 bases: TGTGCCAGCAGTTTGCGGGGATCGTACTCACCCCTCCACTTT.

The rearrangement links TRBV7-2 to TRBJ1-2, with unresolved D. Germline V gene sequence: CDR1 SGHTA, CDR2 FQGNSA. The CDR3 loop spans 13 amino acids. V was shortened by 8 bases and J by 8 bases, with 18 bases between the two germline ends. The CDR3 loop is CASYGQVGEGYTF. The CDR3, as DNA: TGTGCCAGCTATGGGCAGGTTGGTGAAGGCTACACCTTC.

This clonotype was counted at least ten times. The V and J genes are TRBV20-1 and TRBJ2-7, with TRBD2 matching over 11 bases. The V gene's germline CDR1 is DFQATT and CDR2 SNEGSKA (reference sequence). V lost 2 bases, J lost 3 bases, and 15 bases stayed unmatched. The CDR3 runs 18 residues. The CDR3 reads CSARSSGRAGELIYEQYF. CDR3 DNA sequence: TGCAGTGCTAGAAGTAGCGGGAGGGCCGGAGAGCTGATCTACGAGCAGTACTTC.

The chain carries TRBV10-3 and TRBJ2-7; 8 bases fit TRBD1. The trim removed 3 bases at V and 3 bases at J, leaving 10 bases unmatched. Germline values: CDR1 ENHRY, CDR2 SYGVKD. The CDR3 consists of 16 residues. DNA of the CDR3: TGTGCCATCAGTGACCCTTTAGGACAGGGATACTACGAGCAGTACTTC. Its protein product is CAISDPLGQGYYEQYF.

This chain joins TRBV6-1 and TRBJ1-5; no clear D. The V and J ends lost 1 base and 4 bases respectively, with 17 bases between them. There are 17 residues in the CDR3. Germline loops: CDR1 MNHNS, CDR2 SASEGT. Here the CDR3 reads CASSEEVRGIGNQPQHF. The CDR3, as DNA: TGTGCCAGCAGTGAAGAGGTGAGAGGGATCGGAAATCAGCCCCAGCATTTT.

This clonotype came up a few times. The chain is built from TRBV9 and TRBJ1-2; tentatively, D is TRBD1 (5 bases). The CDR3 has 14 amino acids. Trimming pared 5 bases from V and 7 bases from J, leaving 18 bases between. Germline V gene sequence: CDR1 SGDLS, CDR2 YYNGEE. CDR3 sequence: CASSGAGGLGGYTF. CDR3 sequence (DNA): TGTGCCAGCAGTGGAGCTGGGGGGTTAGGTGGCTACACCTTC.

This sequence joins TRBV27 and TRBJ2-2; D may match TRBD1 or TRBD2 (5 bases each). The CDR3 totals 14 residues. Germline CDR1 MNHEY, CDR2 SMNVEV (reference sequence). Trimming stripped 6 bases from V and 8 bases from J, with 16 bases between. The CDR3 loop reads CASRTGTKRGELFF. The CDR3 DNA follows: TGTGCCAGCAGAACCGGGACCAAAAGAGGGGAGCTGTTTTTT.

The chain employs TRBV20-1 and TRBJ2-1; 8 bases are a match to TRBD2. Trimming at V came to 7 bases and at J to 10 bases, leaving 12 bases not matched to a gene. The CDR3 has 13 residues. Per germline, CDR1 DFQATT and CDR2 SNEGSKA (reference sequence). The chain's CDR3 is CSVPTSGSYEQFF. The CDR3 coding sequence is TGCAGTGTCCCGACGAGCGGGAGTTACGAGCAGTTCTTC.

This chain connects TRBV7-2 to TRBJ1-2, with D possibly TRBD1 on 6 matching bases. Deletions cut 5 bases from V and 1 base from J, with 23 bases between. Germline lookup yields CDR1 SGHTA and CDR2 FQGNSA. The CDR3 totals 18 residues. Here the CDR3 reads CASSVVGQSGINNYGYTF. Here the CDR3 DNA reads TGTGCCAGCAGCGTAGTGGGACAATCGGGGATAAATAACTATGGCTACACCTTC.

This rearrangement joins TRBV5-1 to TRBJ1-2; perhaps TRBD1 as D (6 bases). CDR3 length: 15 residues. Per the germline V gene, CDR1 is SGHRS and CDR2 is YFSETQ. V shed 0 bases and J shed 0 bases, with 9 bases lying between them. The CDR3 DNA is TGCGCCAGCAGCTTGGGGGACAACCCTAACTATGGCTACACCTTC. Its translation is CASSLGDNPNYGYTF.

The chain uses TRBV20-1 and TRBJ2-1; D gene ambiguous. With 5 bases removed from V and 4 bases from J, the gap between germline ends came to 12 bases. The germline V gene has CDR1 DFQATT and CDR2 SNEGSKA (reference sequence). CDR3 length: 13 residues. This CDR3 reads CSAYQRIYNEQFF. The DNA for the CDR3 is TGCAGTGCTTATCAGCGAATTTACAATGAGCAGTTCTTC.

The gene calls are TRBV28 and TRBJ2-7; 9 bases map to TRBD1. This CDR3 contains 15 residues. V lost 6 bases and J lost 2; bases outside the gene matches: 8. Germline assignment: CDR1 MDHEN and CDR2 SYDVKM. The CDR3 region has the DNA TGTGCCAGCAGCAAGGACAGGGGAAACCCCTACGAGCAGTACTTC. Amino acids: CASSKDRGNPYEQYF.

CDR3 region: CASRSPVRGRSNEQFF. The CDR3 DNA follows: TGTGCCAGCAGGTCACCCGTCAGGGGGCGATCCAATGAGCAGTTCTTC. V gene TRBV7-9 combines with J gene TRBJ2-1, with 8 bases that match TRBD1. The junction had 13 bases not matched to a gene; V was cut back by 6 bases and J by 6 bases. The CDR3 consists of 16 residues. From germline, CDR1 is SEHNR and CDR2 FQNEAQ (reference sequence).

This sequence joins TRBV5-1 and TRBJ2-1, with 8 bases identical to TRBD1. The V and J ends lost 2 bases and 7 bases, in that order; junction bases with no gene match: 2. The CDR3 runs to 13 residues. Germline loops: CDR1 SGHRS, CDR2 YFSETQ. The CDR3 DNA reads as TGCGCCAGCAGCTTACAGGGGGAAAATGAGCAGTTCTTC. Protein product: CASSLQGENEQFF.

This clonotype was picked up one time. The rearrangement links TRBV2 to TRBJ2-6; D is unclear. The germline gives CDR1 SNHLY, CDR2 FYNNEI. The V end was cut by 1 base, the J end by 0 bases, with 13 bases between. The CDR3 contains 18 residues. CDR3 coding DNA: TGTGCCAGCAGTGAAGGGAGAGCCCCGAGCTCTGGGGCCAACGTCCTGACTTTC. Translating gives CASSEGRAPSSGANVLTF. The full variable domain, rest sourced from reference TRBV2 and TRBJ2-6, is EPEVTQTPSHQVTQMGQEVILRCVPISNHLYFYWYRQILGQKVEFLVSFYNNEISEKSEIFDDQFSVERPDGSNFTLKIRSTKLEDSAMYFCASSEGRAPSSGANVLTFGAGSRLTVL.